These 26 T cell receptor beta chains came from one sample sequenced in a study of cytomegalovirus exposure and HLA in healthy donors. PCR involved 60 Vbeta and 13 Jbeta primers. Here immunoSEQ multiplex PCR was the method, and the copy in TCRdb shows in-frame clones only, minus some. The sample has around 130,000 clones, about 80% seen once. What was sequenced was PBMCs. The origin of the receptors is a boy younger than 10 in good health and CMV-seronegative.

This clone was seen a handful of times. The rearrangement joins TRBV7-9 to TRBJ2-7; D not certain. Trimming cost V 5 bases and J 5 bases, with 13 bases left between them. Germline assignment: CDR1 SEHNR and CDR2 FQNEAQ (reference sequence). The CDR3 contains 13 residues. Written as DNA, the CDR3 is TGTGCCAGCAGCAAACGACCAGAGGACGAGCAGTACTTC. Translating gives CASSKRPEDEQYF. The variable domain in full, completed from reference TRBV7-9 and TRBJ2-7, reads DTGVSQNPRHKITKRGQNVTFRCDPISEHNRLYWYRQTLGQGPEFLTYFQNEAQLEKSRLLSDRFSAERPKGSFSTLEIQRTEQGDSAMYLCASSKRPEDEQYFGPGTRLTVT.

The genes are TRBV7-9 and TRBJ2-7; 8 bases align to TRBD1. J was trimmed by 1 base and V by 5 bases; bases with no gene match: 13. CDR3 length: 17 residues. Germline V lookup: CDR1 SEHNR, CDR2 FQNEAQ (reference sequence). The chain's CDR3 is CASSLPASRDRSYEQYF. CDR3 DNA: TGTGCCAGCAGCCTTCCCGCGTCCCGGGACAGGTCCTACGAGCAGTACTTC.

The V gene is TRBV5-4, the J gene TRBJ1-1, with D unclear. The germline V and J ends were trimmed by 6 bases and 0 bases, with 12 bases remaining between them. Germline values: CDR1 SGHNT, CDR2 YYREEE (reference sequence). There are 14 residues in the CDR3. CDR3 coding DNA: TGTGCCAGCACCCCCAGCGGGGTGAACACTGAAGCTTTCTTT. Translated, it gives CASTPSGVNTEAFF.

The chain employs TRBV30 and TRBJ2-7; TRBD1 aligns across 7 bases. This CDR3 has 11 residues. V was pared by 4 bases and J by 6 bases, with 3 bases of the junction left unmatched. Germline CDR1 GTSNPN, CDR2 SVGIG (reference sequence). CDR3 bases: TGTGCCTGGACGAGGGGGCGCGAGCAGTACGTC. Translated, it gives CAWTRGREQYV.

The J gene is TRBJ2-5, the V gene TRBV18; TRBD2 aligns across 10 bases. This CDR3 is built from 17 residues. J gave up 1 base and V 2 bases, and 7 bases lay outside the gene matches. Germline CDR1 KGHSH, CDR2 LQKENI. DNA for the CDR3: TGTGCCAGCTCACCATTGGTAGCGGGGGGAGTCCAAGAGACCCAGTACTTC. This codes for CASSPLVAGGVQETQYF.

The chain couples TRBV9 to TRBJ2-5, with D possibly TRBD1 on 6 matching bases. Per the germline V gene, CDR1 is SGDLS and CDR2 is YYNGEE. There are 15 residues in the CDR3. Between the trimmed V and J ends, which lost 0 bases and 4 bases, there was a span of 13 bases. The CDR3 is CASSVGVGAGETQYF. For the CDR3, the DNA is TGTGCCAGCAGCGTAGGGGTGGGGGCGGGAGAGACCCAGTACTTC.

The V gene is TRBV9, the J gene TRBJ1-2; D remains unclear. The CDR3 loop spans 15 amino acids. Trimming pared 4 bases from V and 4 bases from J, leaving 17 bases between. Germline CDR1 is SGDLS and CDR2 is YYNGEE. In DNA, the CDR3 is TGTGCCAGCAGCCCCCGGCAGGTTACTTCCTATGGCTACACCTTC. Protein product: CASSPRQVTSYGYTF.

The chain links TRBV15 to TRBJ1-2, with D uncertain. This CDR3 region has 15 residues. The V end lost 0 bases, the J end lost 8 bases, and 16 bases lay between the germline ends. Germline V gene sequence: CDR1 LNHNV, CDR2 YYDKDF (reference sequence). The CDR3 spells CATSRDERVGAGYTF. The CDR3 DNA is TGTGCCACCAGCAGAGATGAGAGGGTGGGAGCGGGCTACACCTTC.

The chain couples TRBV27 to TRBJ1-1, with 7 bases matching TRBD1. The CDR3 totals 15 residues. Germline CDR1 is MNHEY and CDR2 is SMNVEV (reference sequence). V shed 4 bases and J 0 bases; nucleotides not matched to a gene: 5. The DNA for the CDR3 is TGTGCCAGCAGTTGGACGCAGGGGGTGAACACTGAAGCTTTCTTT. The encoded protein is CASSWTQGVNTEAFF.

This CDR3 reads CASKGLYEQYV. The CDR3 bases are TGTGCCAGCAAGGGGCTATACGAGCAGTACGTC. The chain couples TRBV6-5 to TRBJ2-7, with D perhaps TRBD1 (5 bases). Per germline, CDR1 MNHEY and CDR2 SVGAGI. The CDR3 has 11 amino acids. The V end lost 7 bases, the J end lost 4 bases, and 8 bases lay between the germline ends.

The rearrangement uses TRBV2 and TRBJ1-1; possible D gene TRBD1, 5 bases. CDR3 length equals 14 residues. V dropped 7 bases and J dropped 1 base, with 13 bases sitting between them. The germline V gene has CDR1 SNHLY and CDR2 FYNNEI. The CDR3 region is CASKIRVENTEAFF. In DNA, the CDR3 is TGTGCCAGCAAAATCAGGGTGGAGAACACTGAAGCTTTCTTT.

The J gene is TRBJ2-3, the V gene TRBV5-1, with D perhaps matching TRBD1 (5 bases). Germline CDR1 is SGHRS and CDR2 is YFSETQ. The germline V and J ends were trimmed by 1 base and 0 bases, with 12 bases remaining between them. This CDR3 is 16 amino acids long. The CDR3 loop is CASSLIRVGSTDTQYF. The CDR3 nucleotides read TGCGCCAGCAGCTTGATCAGGGTAGGCAGCACAGATACGCAGTATTTT.

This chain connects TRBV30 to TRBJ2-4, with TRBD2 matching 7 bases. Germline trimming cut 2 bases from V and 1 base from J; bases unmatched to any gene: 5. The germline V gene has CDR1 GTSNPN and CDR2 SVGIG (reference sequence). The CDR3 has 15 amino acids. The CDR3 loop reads CAWSPTGGAKNIQYF. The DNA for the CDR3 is TGTGCCTGGAGTCCCACCGGGGGGGCCAAAAACATTCAGTACTTC.

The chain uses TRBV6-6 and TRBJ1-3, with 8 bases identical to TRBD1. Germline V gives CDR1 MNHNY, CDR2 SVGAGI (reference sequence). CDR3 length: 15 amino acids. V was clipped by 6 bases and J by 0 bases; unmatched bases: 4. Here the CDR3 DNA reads TGTGCCAGCAGCCGACAGGGGAGCTCTGGAAACACCATATATTTT. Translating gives CASSRQGSSGNTIYF.

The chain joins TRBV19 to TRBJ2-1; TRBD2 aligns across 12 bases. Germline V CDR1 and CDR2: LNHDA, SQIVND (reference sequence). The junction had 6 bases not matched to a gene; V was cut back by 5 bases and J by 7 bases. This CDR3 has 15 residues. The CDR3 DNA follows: TGTGCCAGTAGTCCACTAGCGGGGGGAAAAAATGAGCAGTTCTTC. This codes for CASSPLAGGKNEQFF.

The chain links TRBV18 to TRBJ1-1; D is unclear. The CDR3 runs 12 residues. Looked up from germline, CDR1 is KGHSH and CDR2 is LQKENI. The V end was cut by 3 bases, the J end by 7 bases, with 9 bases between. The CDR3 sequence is CASSPREHEAFF. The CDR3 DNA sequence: TGTGCCAGCTCACCCCGAGAGCATGAAGCTTTCTTT.

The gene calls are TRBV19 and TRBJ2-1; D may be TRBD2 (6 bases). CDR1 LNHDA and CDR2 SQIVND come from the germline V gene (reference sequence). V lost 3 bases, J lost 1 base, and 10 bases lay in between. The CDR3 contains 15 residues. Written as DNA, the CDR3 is TGTGCCAGTAGTATGTCTAGCGTGTCCTACAATGAGCAGTTCTTC. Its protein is CASSMSSVSYNEQFF. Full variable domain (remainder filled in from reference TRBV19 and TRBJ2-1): DGGITQSPKYLFRKEGQNVTLSCEQNLNHDAMYWYRQDPGQGLRLIYYSQIVNDFQKGDIAEGYSVSREKKESFPLTVTSAQKNPTAFYLCASSMSSVSYNEQFFGPGTRLTVL.

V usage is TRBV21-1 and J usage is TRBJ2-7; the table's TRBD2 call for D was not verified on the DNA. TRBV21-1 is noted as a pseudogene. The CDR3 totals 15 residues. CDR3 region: CASSKAGTTKYEQYV. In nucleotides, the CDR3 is TGTGCCAGCAGCAAAGCGGGGACTACCAAATACGAGCAGTACGTC.

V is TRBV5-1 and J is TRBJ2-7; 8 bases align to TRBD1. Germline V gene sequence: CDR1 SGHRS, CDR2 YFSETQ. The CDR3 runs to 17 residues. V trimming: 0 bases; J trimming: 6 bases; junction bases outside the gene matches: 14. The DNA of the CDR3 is TGCGCCAGCAGCTTGGACGTTGACAGGGGATGGAATGGCGAGCAGTACGTC. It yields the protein CASSLDVDRGWNGEQYV.

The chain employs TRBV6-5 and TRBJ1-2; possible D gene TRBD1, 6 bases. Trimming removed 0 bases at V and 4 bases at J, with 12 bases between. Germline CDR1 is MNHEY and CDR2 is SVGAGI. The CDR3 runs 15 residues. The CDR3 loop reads CASSYSDTGSYGYTF. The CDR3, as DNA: TGTGCCAGCAGTTACTCGGATACAGGGAGCTATGGCTACACCTTC.

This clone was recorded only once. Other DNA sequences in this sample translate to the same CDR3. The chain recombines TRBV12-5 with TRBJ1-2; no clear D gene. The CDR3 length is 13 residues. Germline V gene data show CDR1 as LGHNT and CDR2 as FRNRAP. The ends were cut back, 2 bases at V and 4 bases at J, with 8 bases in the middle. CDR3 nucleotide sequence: TGTGCTAGTGGTTTGAGGAGTAGCTATGGCTACACCTTC. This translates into CASGLRSSYGYTF.

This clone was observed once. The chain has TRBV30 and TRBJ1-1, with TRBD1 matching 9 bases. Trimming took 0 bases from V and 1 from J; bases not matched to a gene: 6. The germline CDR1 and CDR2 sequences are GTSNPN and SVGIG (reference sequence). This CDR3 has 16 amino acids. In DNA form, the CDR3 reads TGTGCCTGGAGTGTACGTTGGACAGGGGAGAACACTGAAGCTTTCTTT. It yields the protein CAWSVRWTGENTEAFF.

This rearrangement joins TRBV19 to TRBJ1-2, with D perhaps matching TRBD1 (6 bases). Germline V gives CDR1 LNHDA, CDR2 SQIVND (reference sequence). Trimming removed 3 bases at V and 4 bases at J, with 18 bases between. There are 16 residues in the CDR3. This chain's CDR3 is CASSIGRTVKLYGYTF. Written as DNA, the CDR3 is TGTGCCAGTAGTATCGGAAGGACAGTGAAACTCTATGGCTACACCTTC.

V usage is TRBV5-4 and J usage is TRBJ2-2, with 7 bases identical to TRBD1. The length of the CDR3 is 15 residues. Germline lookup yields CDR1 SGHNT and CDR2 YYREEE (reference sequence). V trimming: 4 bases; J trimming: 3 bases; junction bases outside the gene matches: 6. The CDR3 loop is CASSPGTADTGELFF. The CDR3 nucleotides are TGTGCCAGCAGCCCCGGGACAGCCGACACCGGGGAGCTGTTTTTT.

This chain's CDR3 is CASSHQTGPIARSTF. In nucleotides, the CDR3 is TGTGCCAGCAGCCACCAGACAGGGCCTATAGCTAGAAGCACCTTC. This rearrangement joins TRBV5-8 to TRBJ1-2; 7 positions agree with TRBD1. Germline V lookup: CDR1 SGHTS, CDR2 YDEGEE. Trimming cost V 4 bases and J 13 bases; bases outside gene matches: 19. The CDR3 totals 15 residues.

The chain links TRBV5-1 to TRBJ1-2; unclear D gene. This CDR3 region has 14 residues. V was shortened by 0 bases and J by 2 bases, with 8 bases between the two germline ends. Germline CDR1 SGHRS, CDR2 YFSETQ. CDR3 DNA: TGCGCCAGCAGCTTGGGGGGAGAGAACTATGGCTACACCTTC. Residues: CASSLGGENYGYTF.